This entry lists 15 T cell receptor beta chains sequenced from one sample in a study of cytomegalovirus exposure and HLA in healthy donors. Primers: 60 Vbeta forward and 13 Jbeta reverse. Sequenced by immunoSEQ multiplex PCR; TCRdb stores in-frame clones only, minus some. The sample holds more than 85,000 clones, almost 70% seen once. The sample comprised PBMCs. The receptors come from a man aged 30 to 39 in good health and CMV-seronegative.

The chain uses TRBV18 and TRBJ1-1; the match to TRBD1 covers 7 bases. The length of the CDR3 is 14 residues. Germline trimming cut 5 bases from V and 4 bases from J; bases unmatched to any gene: 7. In germline, CDR1 is KGHSH, CDR2 LQKENI. CDR3 nucleotides: TGTGCCAGCTCATCCAGGGGGGATGGCACTGAAGCTTTCTTT. This sequence encodes CASSSRGDGTEAFF.

J is TRBJ1-3 and V is TRBV19; tentatively, D is TRBD1 (5 bases). Germline CDR1 reads LNHDA; CDR2 reads SQIVND (reference sequence). V lost 7 bases and J 3 bases, leaving 13 bases between the germline ends. The CDR3 consists of 14 residues. The CDR3 loop reads CASKVPGVGNTIYF. DNA for the CDR3: TGTGCCAGTAAGGTCCCGGGGGTTGGAAACACCATATATTTT.

V gene TRBV6-1 combines with J gene TRBJ2-5, with D perhaps matching TRBD2 (5 bases). Matching the DNA end better, TRBJ2-7 makes the J call doubtful. The CDR3 totals 15 residues. CDR1 and CDR2 from the germline V gene are MNHNS and SASEGT. In DNA form, the CDR3 reads TGTGCCAGCTCGGTAGAGGGTGGTCGGCACTACGAGCAGTACTTC. Its translation is CASSVEGGRHYEQYF.

CDR3 DNA sequence: TGCAGCGTCTCTTGGGGACAGGGAACGTTTGAGCAGTACTTC. Amino acid sequence: CSVSWGQGTFEQYF. The chain employs TRBV29-1 and TRBJ2-7, with TRBD1 identical over 9 bases. CDR1 SQVTM and CDR2 ANQGSEA come from the germline V gene. The V gene end was trimmed by 6 bases and the J gene end by 7 bases; junction bases not matched to a gene: 13. The CDR3 sequence is 14 residues long.

The genes are TRBV2 and TRBJ1-6, with D unclear. Germline CDR1 is SNHLY and CDR2 is FYNNEI. V lost 6 bases to trimming and J lost 8 bases, with 20 bases between them. The CDR3 spans 16 residues. The CDR3 spells CASSPGPLEADSPLHF. The DNA of the CDR3 is TGTGCCAGCAGCCCTGGGCCCCTGGAAGCGGATTCACCCCTCCACTTT.

The chain joins TRBV4-3 to TRBJ2-7, with TRBD2 matching 7 bases. This CDR3 spans 15 amino acids. Per germline, CDR1 LGHNA and CDR2 YSLEER. Trimming cost V 4 bases and J 0 bases; bases outside gene matches: 6. Here the CDR3 DNA reads TGCGCCAGCAGCCCGCTGGGCGGGAGCTCCTACGAGCAGTACTTC. Protein product: CASSPLGGSSYEQYF.

V and J are TRBV2 and TRBJ2-7; 7 nucleotides match TRBD1. This CDR3 has 14 residues. Unmatched junction bases numbered 8, after V lost 2 bases and J lost 7 bases. Germline-derived CDR1 and CDR2 are SNHLY and FYNNEI. The CDR3 sequence: CASSERDRVEEQYF. CDR3 bases: TGTGCCAGCAGTGAACGTGACAGGGTCGAAGAGCAGTACTTC.

V gene TRBV7-9 combines with J gene TRBJ1-4; the match to TRBD1 covers 8 bases. J gave up 7 bases and V 4 bases, and 8 bases lay outside the gene matches. Germline V CDR1 and CDR2: SEHNR, FQNEAQ (reference sequence). The CDR3 runs 15 residues. The CDR3 region is CASSSTGTGLEKLFF. The CDR3 DNA follows: TGTGCCAGCAGCTCCACCGGGACAGGCCTTGAAAAACTGTTTTTT.

The rearrangement uses TRBV5-1 and TRBJ2-1; a weak D match, TRBD2 (6 bases). Trimming shortened V by 4 bases and J by 0 bases, and 35 bases separated the two germline ends. CDR3 length: 23 residues. Germline loops: CDR1 SGHRS, CDR2 YFSETQ. The CDR3, as DNA: TGCGCCAGCAGCGGGCGTGTTTTTCTAGGGGAGGCCCTCGGCGCCAGCTCCTACAATGAGCAGTTCTTC. Protein sequence: CASSGRVFLGEALGASSYNEQFF.

This rearrangement joins TRBV7-3 to TRBJ1-3; a possible D gene is TRBD1 (5 bases). The V and J ends lost 5 bases and 6 bases respectively, with 20 bases between them. The length of the CDR3 is 16 residues. Germline CDR1 SGHTA, CDR2 FQGTGA. The CDR3 spells CASSHILRGCLNTIYF. In DNA form, the CDR3 reads TGTGCCAGCAGCCACATTTTAAGGGGATGTCTAAACACCATATATTTT.

This clone was recorded only once. This chain links TRBV5-6 with TRBJ1-3; 8 bases line up with TRBD1. CDR3 length: 15 amino acids. V was pared by 0 bases and J by 2 bases, with 1 base of the junction left unmatched. Germline V gives CDR1 SGHDT, CDR2 YYEEEE. CDR3 in amino acids: CASSLGTGPGNTIYF. In nucleotides, the CDR3 is TGTGCCAGCAGCTTGGGGACAGGGCCTGGAAACACCATATATTTT.

This clone was seen only once. This rearrangement joins TRBV7-2 to TRBJ2-1, with TRBD1 matching 7 bases. J lost 8 bases, V lost 5 bases, and 3 bases had no gene match. Germline V gene lookup returns CDR1 SGHTA and CDR2 FQGNSA. CDR3 length: 12 amino acids. The CDR3 is CASSRQGYEQFF. CDR3 bases: TGTGCCAGCAGCAGACAGGGTTATGAGCAGTTCTTC.

The chain has TRBV5-1 and TRBJ2-7; 7 bases are shared with TRBD2. The CDR3 contains 15 residues. The ends lost 0 bases at V and 1 base at J; junction bases unmatched: 4. Germline lookup yields CDR1 SGHRS and CDR2 YFSETQ. The CDR3 DNA is TGCGCCAGCAGCTTGGTCCCGGGAGGTTCCTACGAGCAGTACTTC. Its translation: CASSLVPGGSYEQYF.

This clone has just a few counts. The rearrangement links TRBV4-2 to TRBJ1-2; tentatively, D is TRBD1 (5 bases). V was shortened by 0 bases and J by 4 bases, with 12 bases between the two germline ends. Germline V gives CDR1 LGHNA, CDR2 YNFKEQ. The CDR3 has 15 amino acids. The CDR3 region has the DNA TGTGCCAGCAGCCAAGACTCGGGGGTTTCCTATGGCTACACCTTC. This translates into CASSQDSGVSYGYTF.

V and J are TRBV11-1 and TRBJ2-1; 8 bases fit TRBD2. Trimming took 4 bases from V and 4 from J; bases not matched to a gene: 6. The CDR3 sequence is 15 residues long. Germline V CDR1 and CDR2: SGHAT, FQDESV (reference sequence). CDR3 sequence reads: CASSSYSGAYNEQFF. DNA for the CDR3: TGTGCCAGCAGCTCCTATAGCGGGGCTTACAATGAGCAGTTCTTC.